This T cell receptor beta chain emerged from a study of OX40 agonist ivuxolimab in advanced cancers. On the study more broadly: An agonistic anti-OX40 (CD134) antibody, ivuxolimab, was used to treat the patients.

The V end was cut by 4 bases, the J end by 6 bases, with 11 bases between. Germline values: CDR1 SNHLY, CDR2 FYNNEI. The CDR3 consists of 13 residues. Measured with immunoSEQ multiplex PCR; TCRdb has only the in-frame clones, and not every one. The sample holds more than 45,000 clones; almost 90% are singletons and the top ten take under 8%. On cycle 4 day 1 and cycle 7 day 1, as well as at baseline, blood was sampled. The J gene is TRBJ2-3, the V gene TRBV2; tentatively, D is TRBD2 (5 bases). The input for sequencing was CD4+ or CD8+ T cells sorted from blood, taken in a trial of the OX40 agonist ivuxolimab. The clonotype comes from an adult with an advanced solid tumor such as melanoma, head and neck, liver or kidney cancer. This CDR3 reads CASSGFPGDTQYF. CDR3 bases: TGTGCCAGCAGTGGCTTCCCGGGGGATACGCAGTATTTT.